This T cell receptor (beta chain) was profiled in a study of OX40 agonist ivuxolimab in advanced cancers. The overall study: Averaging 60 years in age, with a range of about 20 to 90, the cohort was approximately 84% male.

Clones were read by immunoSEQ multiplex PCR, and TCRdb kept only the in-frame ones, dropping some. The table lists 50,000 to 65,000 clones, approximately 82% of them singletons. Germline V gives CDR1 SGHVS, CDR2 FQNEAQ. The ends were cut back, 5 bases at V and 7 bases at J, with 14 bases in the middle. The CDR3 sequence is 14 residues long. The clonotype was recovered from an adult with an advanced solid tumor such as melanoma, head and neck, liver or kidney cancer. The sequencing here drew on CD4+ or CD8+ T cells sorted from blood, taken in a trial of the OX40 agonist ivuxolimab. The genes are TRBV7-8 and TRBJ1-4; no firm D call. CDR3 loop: CASSPSGSVEKLFF. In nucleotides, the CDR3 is TGTGCCAGCAGCCCCAGCGGGAGTGTTGAAAAACTGTTTTTT. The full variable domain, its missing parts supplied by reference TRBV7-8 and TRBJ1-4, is GAGVSQSPRYKVAKRGQDVALRCDPISGHVSLFWYQQALGQGPEFLTYFQNEAQLDKSGLPSDRFFAERPEGSVSTLKIQRTQQEDSAVYLCASSPSGSVEKLFFGSGTQLSVL.